The 13 T cell receptor beta chains below come from one sample, sequenced in a study of blood T cell repertoires in COVID-19. The assay was immunoSEQ multiplex PCR, and TCRdb's table has in-frame clones only and misses some. The sample shows over 50,000 clones, 80% to 90% of them seen only once. Sample: peripheral blood. The receptors were sampled from a man older than 75 with acute or convalescent COVID-19.

The V gene is TRBV4-2, the J gene TRBJ1-5; TRBD1 is a possible D gene (6 bases). From germline, CDR1 is LGHNA and CDR2 YNFKEQ. This CDR3 is built from 16 residues. V was clipped by 1 base and J by 2 bases, with 12 bases between them. CDR3 sequence (DNA): TGTGCCAGCAGCCAAGCAGGGGCGGGTGGCAATCAGCCCCAGCATTTT. Protein product: CASSQAGAGGNQPQHF.

The gene calls are TRBV5-6 and TRBJ2-7; perhaps TRBD1 as D (5 bases). The CDR3 is 15 residues long. Germline CDR1 and CDR2: SGHDT and YYEEEE. V was trimmed by 1 base and J by 3 bases, leaving 14 bases between them. Here the CDR3 DNA reads TGTGCCAGCAGCTTGTGGGGCAGTTCCATCTACGAGCAGTACTTC. Its protein product is CASSLWGSSIYEQYF.

The chain links TRBV4-3 to TRBJ1-2, with D maybe TRBD1 (5 bases). Germline CDR1 reads LGHNA; CDR2 reads YSLEER. The V gene lost 0 bases and the J gene lost 7 bases, with 18 bases spanning the gap. The CDR3 sequence is 16 residues long. This CDR3 is CASSQDLARQGGGYTF. The DNA for the CDR3 is TGCGCCAGCAGCCAAGATCTGGCGCGGCAGGGCGGTGGCTACACCTTC.

A few counts support this clone. V gene TRBV4-3 combines with J gene TRBJ2-5, with D tentatively TRBD2 (5 bases). The V gene's germline CDR1 is LGHNA and CDR2 YSLEER. V dropped 0 bases and J dropped 4 bases, with 9 bases sitting between them. The CDR3 runs 14 residues. CDR3 bases: TGCGCCAGCAGCCAAGATTGGACTGGAGAGACCCAGTACTTC. Protein: CASSQDWTGETQYF.

This chain joins TRBV30 and TRBJ2-1; D remains ambiguous. With 0 bases removed from V and 3 bases from J, the gap between germline ends came to 9 bases. Germline CDR1 is GTSNPN and CDR2 is SVGIG (reference sequence). The CDR3 loop spans 14 amino acids. CDR3 sequence: CAWSVRTVYNEQFF. The CDR3 nucleotides are TGTGCCTGGAGTGTACGAACAGTCTACAATGAGCAGTTCTTC.

The chain employs TRBV7-2 and TRBJ2-5, with TRBD2 matching over 7 bases. This CDR3 region has 16 residues. In germline, CDR1 is SGHTA, CDR2 FQGNSA. V was clipped by 5 bases and J by 4 bases; unmatched bases: 13. CDR3 protein: CASSLLGAGDAETQYF. CDR3 DNA sequence: TGTGCCAGCAGCCTCCTCGGGGCGGGGGACGCAGAGACCCAGTACTTC. The complete variable domain, with remaining parts taken from reference TRBV7-2 and TRBJ2-5, reads GAGVSQSPSNKVTEKGKDVELRCDPISGHTALYWYRQSLGQGLEFLIYFQGNSAPDKSGLPSDRFSAERTGGSVSTLTIQRTQQEDSAVYLCASSLLGAGDAETQYFGPGTRLLVL.

J is TRBJ2-6 and V is TRBV5-1, with D perhaps matching TRBD1 (6 bases). The germline gives CDR1 SGHRS, CDR2 YFSETQ. The CDR3 covers 18 residues. The V end was cut by 3 bases, the J end by 0 bases, with 16 bases between. CDR3 protein: CASSWVTGSPSGANVLTF. In nucleotides, the CDR3 is TGCGCCAGCAGCTGGGTGACAGGATCTCCCTCTGGGGCCAACGTCCTGACTTTC.

The rearrangement joins TRBV5-1 to TRBJ2-5, with 7 positions matching TRBD1. CDR1 is SGHRS, CDR2 YFSETQ, per germline. The CDR3 totals 15 residues. The junction had 9 bases not matched to a gene; V was cut back by 2 bases and J by 5 bases. The CDR3 DNA reads TGCGCCAGCAGCTTCGGACAGGCTAGAGGGGAGACCCAGTACTTC. This gives the protein CASSFGQARGETQYF.

This sequence joins TRBV7-2 and TRBJ2-1; 10 bases map to TRBD1. CDR1 is SGHTA, CDR2 FQGNSA, per germline. This CDR3 region has 16 residues. V lost 4 bases and J lost 5; bases outside the gene matches: 8. The CDR3 protein is CASSSQAGQGNNEQFF. CDR3 sequence (DNA): TGTGCCAGCAGCTCCCAGGCGGGACAGGGGAACAATGAGCAGTTCTTC.

The chain recombines TRBV28 with TRBJ2-1; D possibly corresponds to TRBD2 (5 bases). Germline CDR1 reads MDHEN; CDR2 reads SYDVKM. CDR3 length equals 11 residues. The CDR3 DNA follows: TGTGGAAGCGGTAACTACAATGAGCAGTTCTTC. It encodes CGSGNYNEQFF.

This clone was seen at least ten times. The J gene is TRBJ1-6, the V gene TRBV11-2, with TRBD1 identical over 7 bases. Germline loops: CDR1 SGHAT, CDR2 FQNNGV. V lost 1 base to trimming and J lost 5 bases; unmatched junction nucleotides: 5. This CDR3 is built from 16 residues. The CDR3 spells CASSLGRGLHNSPLHF. The CDR3 DNA reads as TGTGCCAGCAGCTTAGGTAGGGGGCTTCATAATTCACCCCTCCACTTT.

V and J are TRBV19 and TRBJ1-3, with TRBD1 matching 7 bases. Looked up from germline, CDR1 is LNHDA and CDR2 is SQIVND (reference sequence). The J segment lost 7 bases and the V segment lost 5 bases, leaving 5 bases of the junction unmatched. There are 13 residues in the CDR3. The CDR3 DNA reads as TGTGCCAGTAGTCCAGGACAGGCCAACACCATATATTTT. Protein: CASSPGQANTIYF.

The V and J genes are TRBV29-1 and TRBJ2-7; tentatively, D is TRBD1 (6 bases). The CDR3 is 15 residues long. Trimming removed 6 bases from V and 3 bases from J, with 21 bases in between. CDR1 is SQVTM, CDR2 ANQGSEA, per germline. In nucleotides, the CDR3 is TGCAGCGTGGTGGACAGCTCCCCGAGATACTACGAGCAGTACTTC. It specifies CSVVDSSPRYYEQYF.